The clone carrying this T cell receptor beta chain came up a few times. This entry is derived from a study of Ad26.COV2.S vaccination and SARS-CoV-2 variants. The repertoire was sequenced with immunoSEQ multiplex PCR; TCRdb's copy has only in-frame clones and lacks some. The table lists some 340,000 clones, 85% to 90% of them singletons. Treatment of the sample: 15 to 20 received Ad26.COV2.S at low or high dose, single or two shots; about 5 received placebo; per-sample allocation not given. Sampling was done on day 63 after the first vaccine or placebo injection. This CDR3 spans 15 amino acids. The germline V gene encodes CDR1 LGHDT and CDR2 YNNKEL (reference sequence). Trimming shortened V by 4 bases and J by 2 bases, and 14 bases separated the two germline ends.

This clonotype was sampled from a person aged 18 to 65 who received the Ad26.COV2.S COVID-19 vaccine or a placebo. The sample here was peripheral blood, taken in a trial of Ad26.COV2.S vaccine versus placebo. The V and J genes are TRBV3-1 (or the pseudogene TRBV3-2) and TRBJ1-1; D gene uncertain. CDR3 residues: CASSRGRAKNTEAFF. CDR3 bases: TGTGCCAGCAGCCGGGGAAGGGCTAAAAACACTGAAGCTTTCTTT.